The next 8 T cell receptor beta chains were all read from a single sample in a study of T cell repertoires in cytomegalovirus infection. Antigen specificity for these receptors is unknown. TCRdb processed the reads anew with MiXCR; each CDR3 protein has one entry. This sample carries fewer than 950,000 distinct CDR3 sequences, around a third of them seen once, and the ten largest clones take 9.5% to 15%. The source was cultured CD8+ T cells from PBMCs, collected from culture after CMV antigen stimulation. Receptors originate from a human donor in good health (CMV status not recorded). Some clones in this sample may be carry-over from other donors' samples.

V usage is TRBV28 and J usage is TRBJ2-2; D is uncertain. Germline V gene lookup returns CDR1 MDHEN and CDR2 SYDVKM. V shed 5 bases and J shed 1 base, with 11 bases lying between them. This CDR3 comprises 15 residues. The CDR3 nucleotides are TGTGCCAGCAGTCAACCCCAATTGAACACCGGGGAGCTGTTTTTT. Translating gives CASSQPQLNTGELFF.

The V call is TRBV6-1, the J call TRBJ1-1, with D possibly being TRBD1 (5 bases). The CDR3 runs to 15 residues. The germline CDR1 and CDR2 sequences are MNHNS and SASEGT. The V end was cut by 3 bases, the J end by 5 bases, with 16 bases between. CDR3 nucleotides: TGTGCCAGCAGTGATTGGGGGGGAGGGAATACTGAAGCTTTCTTT. This gives the protein CASSDWGGGNTEAFF.

The chain joins TRBV6-8 to TRBJ2-1, with D uncertain. The CDR3 runs 15 residues. CDR1 and CDR2 from the germline V gene are MNHGY and SAAAGT. Trimming stripped 6 bases from V and 2 bases from J, with 14 bases between. The CDR3 region is CASSQTSSPYNEQFF. CDR3 nucleotides: TGTGCCAGCAGCCAGACAAGCTCCCCCTACAATGAGCAGTTCTTC.

Only a few counts were recorded for this clonotype. V usage is TRBV27 and J usage is TRBJ2-1; 9 positions agree with TRBD1. CDR1 and CDR2 (germline): MNHEY, SMNVEV (reference sequence). CDR3 length: 15 amino acids. V was clipped by 5 bases and J by 5 bases; unmatched bases: 7. DNA for the CDR3: TGTGCCAGCAGTCAGGACAGGGGACCCAACAATGAGCAGTTCTTC. It codes for CASSQDRGPNNEQFF.

In its sample, this clonotype was seen a few times. This rearrangement joins TRBV6-1 to TRBJ2-7, with 15 bases matching TRBD2. Germline V gives CDR1 MNHNS, CDR2 SASEGT. The J segment lost 3 bases and the V segment lost 7 bases, leaving 4 bases of the junction unmatched. The CDR3 totals 15 residues. CDR3 region: CASTPGLAGGYEQYV. The CDR3 DNA follows: TGTGCCAGCACGCCGGGACTAGCGGGGGGCTACGAGCAGTACGTC.

In regard to this clonotype: This may come from a read error, since a much larger clone is one base off. The gene calls are TRBV7-6 and TRBJ1-1; no firm D call. This CDR3 region has 17 residues. The germline CDR1 and CDR2 sequences are SGHVS and FNYEAQ. Trimming cost V 1 base and J 6 bases, with 21 bases left between them. The CDR3 region is CASSLGADNVGVAEAFF. CDR3 in DNA: TGTGCCAGCAGCTTAGGGGCAGACAACGTGGGCGTGGCTGAAGCTTTCTTT.

This clonotype was observed a few times. The gene calls are TRBV7-9 and TRBJ1-5; TRBD1 agrees at 9 bases. After removal of 3 bases from V and 6 bases from J, the junction contained 3 bases not matched to a gene. The CDR3 is 14 residues long. Per germline, CDR1 SEHNR and CDR2 FQNEAQ (reference sequence). CDR3 DNA sequence: TGTGCCAGCAGCTTTTGGGACAGGGCTCAGCCCCAGCATTTT. It encodes CASSFWDRAQPQHF.

CDR3 protein: CSAKLAGGLLGTDTQYF. CDR3 DNA sequence: TGCAGTGCTAAATTAGCGGGGGGGCTTTTGGGGACAGATACGCAGTATTTT. The chain uses TRBV20-1 and TRBJ2-3; TRBD2 agrees at 11 bases. Germline V gene lookup returns CDR1 DFQATT and CDR2 SNEGSKA (reference sequence). V shed 4 bases, J shed 3 bases, and the junction held 12 bases outside the gene matches. This CDR3 is 17 amino acids long.